Below, 29 T cell receptor beta chains from the same sample are listed, as sequenced in a study of CD8 T cells in ankylosing spondylitis. A single record per CDR3 protein comes from TCRdb applying MiXCR to the 5' RACE reads. The table lists over 200,000 distinct CDR3 sequences, roughly a tenth of them singletons. The sequencing sample was made of blood, either unsorted or a sorted T cell fraction (not recorded which). These receptors were taken from a male donor with ankylosing spondylitis or in good health (not recorded which).

This chain uses TRBV15 with TRBJ1-2; D is uncertain. CDR3 length: 14 residues. Per germline, CDR1 LNHNV and CDR2 YYDKDF (reference sequence). The ends were cut back, 1 base at V and 7 bases at J, with 13 bases in the middle. In DNA, the CDR3 is TGTGCCACCAGCAGAGGACGAGGCATGTTTGGCTACACCTTC. This translates into CATSRGRGMFGYTF. The full variable domain, its missing parts supplied by reference TRBV15 and TRBJ1-2, is DAMVIQNPRYQVTQFGKPVTLSCSQTLNHNVMYWYQQKSSQAPKLLFHYYDKDFNNEADTPDNFQSRRPNTSFCFLDIRSPGLGDTAMYLCATSRGRGMFGYTFGSGTRLTVV.

The V call is TRBV20-1, the J call TRBJ2-1; D ambiguous. With 6 bases removed from V and 2 bases from J, the gap between germline ends came to 14 bases. The CDR3 length is 14 residues. Per germline, CDR1 DFQATT and CDR2 SNEGSKA (reference sequence). CDR3 in amino acids: CSAPRAQPYNEQFF. CDR3 DNA: TGCAGTGCCCCCCGGGCGCAGCCCTACAATGAGCAGTTCTTC.

This clonotype occurred many times. V gene TRBV5-1 combines with J gene TRBJ2-1, with 10 bases lining up with TRBD2. Losses at the gene ends were 1 base for V and 7 bases for J; bases not matched to a gene: 8. CDR1 is SGHRS and CDR2 is YFSETQ in the germline V gene. The CDR3 has 16 amino acids. The CDR3 DNA reads as TGCGCCAGCAGCTTGACTAGCGGGGTGATCCAAAATGAGCAGTTCTTC. Translating it yields CASSLTSGVIQNEQFF.

V and J are TRBV5-1 and TRBJ2-5, with D possibly TRBD2 on 6 matching bases. CDR3 size: 13 residues. V gave up 2 bases and J gave up 5 bases, with 10 bases separating them. CDR1 and CDR2 (germline): SGHRS, YFSETQ. The CDR3 sequence is CASSFPSGETQYF. For the CDR3, the DNA is TGCGCCAGCAGCTTCCCGAGCGGGGAGACCCAGTACTTC. The full variable domain, completed using reference TRBV5-1 and TRBJ2-5, is KAGVTQTPRYLIKTRGQQVTLSCSPISGHRSVSWYQQTPGQGLQFLFEYFSETQRNKGNFPGRFSGRQFSNSRSEMNVSTLELGDSALYLCASSFPSGETQYFGPGTRLLVL.

Of note for this clonotype: This may arise from a read error, as a much more abundant clone is one base away. The chain is built from TRBV7-9 and TRBJ1-1, with D hard to call. Germline V gene lookup returns CDR1 SEHNR and CDR2 FQNEAQ (reference sequence). The CDR3 runs 13 residues. Trimming cost V 5 bases and J 10 bases, with 17 bases left between them. CDR3 nucleotide sequence: TGTGCCAGCAGCCAGACCTTACCCCCTGTAGCTTTCTTT. This codes for CASSQTLPPVAFF.

Concerning this clonotype itself: A clone one base away is much larger, so this may be a read error. This rearrangement joins TRBV5-1 to TRBJ2-2, with a possible D match to TRBD2 (5 bases). Germline CDR1 SGHRS, CDR2 YFSETQ. This CDR3 has 14 residues. Written as DNA, the CDR3 is TGCGCCAGCAGCTCAGTACTAAACACCGGGGAGCAGTTTTTT. Translating gives CASSSVLNTGEQFF.

This clonotype was counted ten times or more. The chain links TRBV12-3 or TRBV12-4 to TRBJ2-7; 7 nucleotides agree with TRBD2. The CDR3 runs to 17 residues. The V and J ends lost 5 bases and 3 bases, in that order; junction bases with no gene match: 16. The CDR3 here is CASSPRGVRTWGYEQYF. CDR3 in DNA: TGTGCCAGCAGTCCTCGGGGGGTCCGAACCTGGGGCTACGAGCAGTACTTC.

This clonotype was detected only a few times. This chain uses TRBV6-1 with TRBJ1-2; D might be TRBD1 (6 bases). CDR1 and CDR2 (germline): MNHNS, SASEGT. Trimming took 2 bases from V and 5 from J, leaving 12 bases between them. The CDR3 has 14 residues. CDR3 DNA: TGTGCCAGCAGTGAATCTTGGGGGCCATATGGCTACACCTTC. This sequence encodes CASSESWGPYGYTF.

This clonotype was observed at least ten times. The gene calls are TRBV12-3 or TRBV12-4 and TRBJ2-1; 7 bases are a match to TRBD1. The CDR3 has 14 residues. After removal of 5 bases from V and 4 bases from J, the junction contained 5 bases not matched to a gene. CDR3 in amino acids: CASSEGQLYNEQFF. Written as DNA, the CDR3 is TGTGCCAGCAGTGAGGGACAGCTTTACAATGAGCAGTTCTTC.

This clonotype was recorded at least ten times. The chain links TRBV27 to TRBJ1-6; 7 bases are shared with TRBD1. This CDR3 comprises 16 residues. Germline V gene lookup returns CDR1 MNHEY and CDR2 SMNVEV (reference sequence). Unmatched junction bases numbered 12, after V lost 6 bases and J lost 7 bases. CDR3 region: CASSKPTGNPNSPLHF. The CDR3 nucleotides read TGTGCCAGCAGCAAGCCGACAGGGAACCCAAATTCACCCCTCCACTTT.

This chain uses TRBV12-3 or TRBV12-4 with TRBJ1-2; weak D call: TRBD1 (6 bases). Trimming shortened V by 5 bases and J by 7 bases, and 14 bases separated the two germline ends. The CDR3 totals 13 residues. The DNA for the CDR3 is TGTGCCAGCAGTCAACAGGGAACGGTTGGCTACACCTTC. It encodes CASSQQGTVGYTF.

The table lists this clonotype with many counts. The chain employs TRBV12-3 or TRBV12-4 and TRBJ1-4; 7 bases align to TRBD1. Losses at the gene ends were 6 bases for V and 7 bases for J; bases not matched to a gene: 8. This CDR3 comprises 14 residues. CDR3 residues: CASSLRDSREKLFF. In DNA form, the CDR3 reads TGTGCCAGCAGCCTTAGGGACAGCCGTGAAAAACTGTTTTTT.

This clonotype was detected ten times or more. This chain links TRBV7-9 with TRBJ2-1, with 8 positions matching TRBD1. CDR1 and CDR2 from the germline V gene are SEHNR and FQNEAQ (reference sequence). V was clipped by 4 bases and J by 9 bases; unmatched bases: 8. CDR3 size: 14 residues. The chain's CDR3 is CASSSTGVIGEQFF. DNA of the CDR3: TGTGCCAGCAGCTCGACAGGGGTGATCGGTGAGCAGTTCTTC. The whole variable domain, remainder taken from reference TRBV7-9 and TRBJ2-1, is DTGVSQNPRHKITKRGQNVTFRCDPISEHNRLYWYRQTLGQGPEFLTYFQNEAQLEKSRLLSDRFSAERPKGSFSTLEIQRTEQGDSAMYLCASSSTGVIGEQFFGPGTRLTVL.

There are many counts of this clonotype. The chain combines TRBV20-1 with TRBJ1-5, with D unclear. V lost 0 bases, J lost 11 bases, and 14 bases lay in between. The CDR3 spans 13 residues. CDR1 and CDR2 from the germline V gene are DFQATT and SNEGSKA (reference sequence). This CDR3 reads CSAREPVIEAQHF. The CDR3 bases are TGCAGTGCTAGAGAACCGGTGATTGAGGCCCAGCATTTT.

This clonotype showed up many times. The J gene is TRBJ2-7, the V gene TRBV5-1, with D perhaps being TRBD1 or TRBD2 (6 bases each). Germline CDR1 SGHRS, CDR2 YFSETQ. V lost 2 bases, J lost 4 bases, and 13 bases lay in between. This CDR3 has 14 residues. For the CDR3, the DNA is TGCGCCAGCAGCTTATCGGGGGCCATTTACGAGCAGTACTTC. This sequence encodes CASSLSGAIYEQYF.

This clonotype has ten or more counts. V gene TRBV5-1 combines with J gene TRBJ1-2; D gene unclear. Per the germline V gene, CDR1 is SGHRS and CDR2 is YFSETQ. The CDR3 extends over 14 amino acids. Trimming pared 0 bases from V and 3 bases from J, leaving 9 bases between. The DNA of the CDR3 is TGCGCCAGCAGCTTGGCCAACTGGGACTATGGCTACACCTTC. It encodes CASSLANWDYGYTF.

This clonotype was recorded many times. The rearrangement links TRBV12-3 or TRBV12-4 to TRBJ2-1; 12 bases are a match to TRBD2. CDR3 length equals 14 residues. J lost 7 bases, V lost 2 bases, and 0 bases had no gene match. CDR3 in amino acids: CASSLTSGGNEQFF. The CDR3 DNA sequence: TGTGCCAGCAGTTTAACTAGCGGGGGGAATGAGCAGTTCTTC.

Comments on this clonotype: This may be a read error, as it is one base from a much larger clone. CDR3 DNA sequence: TGCGCCAGCAGCTTGGGGGGGTTACGCCAAGAGACCCGGTACTTC. Protein sequence: CASSLGGLRQETRYF. The chain couples TRBV5-1 to TRBJ2-5; D possibly uses TRBD1 or TRBD2 (5 bases each). This CDR3 comprises 15 residues. CDR1 and CDR2 (germline): SGHRS, YFSETQ.

The table lists this clonotype with many counts. The rearrangement joins TRBV12-3 or TRBV12-4 to TRBJ1-1; D is possibly TRBD1 (5 bases). This CDR3 has 14 amino acids. V was pared by 2 bases and J by 1 base, with 8 bases between. The CDR3 DNA sequence: TGTGCCAGCAGTTTATGGGGGGGGAACACTGAAGCTTTCTTT. Its protein is CASSLWGGNTEAFF.

This clonotype has a count of ten or more. V and J are TRBV5-1 and TRBJ2-2, with D unresolved. Germline values: CDR1 SGHRS, CDR2 YFSETQ. The germline V and J ends were trimmed by 3 bases and 7 bases, with 13 bases remaining between them. The CDR3 has 14 amino acids. The CDR3 region is CASSSNIVDGELFF. CDR3 in DNA: TGCGCCAGCAGCTCAAATATTGTCGACGGGGAGCTGTTTTTT.

This clonotype was seen many times. This rearrangement joins TRBV29-1 to TRBJ2-2; D remains ambiguous. V was shortened by 4 bases and J by 3 bases, with 6 bases between the two germline ends. CDR1 is SQVTM, CDR2 ANQGSEA, per germline. The CDR3 has 12 residues. The CDR3 reads CSVGGYTGELFF. CDR3 coding DNA: TGCAGCGTTGGGGGTTACACCGGGGAGCTGTTTTTT.

The table lists this clonotype with many counts. This sequence joins TRBV20-1 and TRBJ2-1; 9 bases match TRBD2. Per the germline V gene, CDR1 is DFQATT and CDR2 is SNEGSKA (reference sequence). V lost 4 bases, J lost 6 bases, and 4 bases stayed unmatched. The CDR3 covers 13 residues. The CDR3 loop is CSAIAGALNEQFF. Here the CDR3 DNA reads TGCAGTGCTATAGCGGGGGCACTCAATGAGCAGTTCTTC.

This clonotype has ten or more counts. V gene TRBV7-2 combines with J gene TRBJ2-7; tentative D call: TRBD2 (6 bases). Germline loops: CDR1 SGHTA, CDR2 FQGNSA. The CDR3 length is 12 residues. V dropped 5 bases and J dropped 4 bases, with 9 bases sitting between them. DNA of the CDR3: TGTGCCAGCAGCCTGCTAGCGTACGAGCAGTACTTC. Protein: CASSLLAYEQYF.

The genes are TRBV7-3 and TRBJ2-6; D is ambiguous. CDR1 and CDR2 (germline): SGHTA, FQGTGA. The CDR3 is made up of 13 amino acids. V lost 1 base and J lost 7, with 5 bases in between. The CDR3 here is CASSLRLANVLTF. CDR3 coding DNA: TGTGCCAGCAGCTTAAGACTCGCCAACGTCCTGACTTTC.

This clonotype was seen a handful of times. The chain employs TRBV11-1 and TRBJ2-3; weak D call: TRBD1 (5 bases). The length of the CDR3 is 21 residues. The germline V gene encodes CDR1 SGHAT and CDR2 FQDESV (reference sequence). Trimming shortened V by 0 bases and J by 2 bases, and 27 bases separated the two germline ends. The CDR3 coding sequence is TGTGCCAGCAGCTTAGCGCCTGGGGCTCTCCACCGCCTCACACTCACAGATACGCAGTATTTT. Translated, it gives CASSLAPGALHRLTLTDTQYF. The entire variable domain, with the rest obtained from reference TRBV11-1 and TRBJ2-3, is as follows: EAEVAQSPRYKITEKSQAVAFWCDPISGHATLYWYRQILGQGPELLVQFQDESVVDDSQLPKDRFSAERLKGVDSTLKIQPAELGDSAMYLCASSLAPGALHRLTLTDTQYFGPGTRLTVL.

This clonotype was detected only a few times. The chain has TRBV19 and TRBJ1-5, with TRBD1 as a possible D gene (6 bases). Germline V gene lookup returns CDR1 LNHDA and CDR2 SQIVND (reference sequence). V was trimmed by 6 bases and J by 1 base, leaving 16 bases between them. The CDR3 covers 16 residues. CDR3 residues: CASSLTGLLSNQPQHF. The DNA for the CDR3 is TGTGCCAGTAGCCTGACAGGTCTTTTGAGCAATCAGCCCCAGCATTTT.

This clonotype occurred a few times. The rearrangement joins TRBV27 to TRBJ2-7, with a weak D call TRBD1 (5 bases). V was pared by 6 bases and J by 3 bases, with 15 bases between. This CDR3 spans 14 amino acids. CDR1 and CDR2 from the germline V gene are MNHEY and SMNVEV (reference sequence). CDR3 sequence: CASSPNLRDYEQYF. In DNA, the CDR3 is TGTGCCAGCAGCCCAAATCTCAGGGACTACGAGCAGTACTTC.

This clonotype was counted many times. The CDR3 coding sequence is TGTGCCAGCAGTTACGGGACTAGCGGAATTGGAGAGACCCAGTACTTC. This encodes CASSYGTSGIGETQYF. The chain is built from TRBV6-2 or TRBV6-3 and TRBJ2-5, with 11 bases identical to TRBD2. Per the germline V gene, CDR1 is MNHEY and CDR2 is SVGEGT. This CDR3 has 16 residues. The V gene end was trimmed by 2 bases and the J gene end by 4 bases; junction bases not matched to a gene: 6.

This clonotype was found many times. V and J are TRBV5-1 and TRBJ2-1; 11 nucleotides agree with TRBD1. Trimming cost V 7 bases and J 6 bases; bases outside gene matches: 6. Germline V lookup: CDR1 SGHRS, CDR2 YFSETQ. The CDR3 is made up of 14 amino acids. CDR3 protein: CASHDGTGGNEQFF. As DNA, the CDR3 is TGCGCCAGCCACGATGGGACAGGGGGCAATGAGCAGTTCTTC.